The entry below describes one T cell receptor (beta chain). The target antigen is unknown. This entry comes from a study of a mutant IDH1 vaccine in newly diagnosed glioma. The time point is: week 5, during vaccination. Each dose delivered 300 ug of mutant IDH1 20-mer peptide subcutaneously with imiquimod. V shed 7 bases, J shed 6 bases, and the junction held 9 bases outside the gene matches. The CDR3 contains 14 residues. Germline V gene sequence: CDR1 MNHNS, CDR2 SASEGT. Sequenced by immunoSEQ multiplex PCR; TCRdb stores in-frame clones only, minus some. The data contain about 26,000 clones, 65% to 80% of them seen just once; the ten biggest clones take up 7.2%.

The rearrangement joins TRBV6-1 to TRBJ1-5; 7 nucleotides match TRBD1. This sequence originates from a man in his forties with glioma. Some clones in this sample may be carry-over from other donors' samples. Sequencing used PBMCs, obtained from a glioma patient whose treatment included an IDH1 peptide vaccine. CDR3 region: CASTRQGSFQPQHF. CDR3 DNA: TGTGCCAGCACTCGACAGGGATCCTTTCAGCCCCAGCATTTT.